The 15 T cell receptor beta chains reported below all come from one sample, sequenced in a study of T cells in women clearing cervical HPV infection. The assay was immunoSEQ multiplex PCR, and TCRdb's table has in-frame clones only and misses some. Its listing shows approximately 30,000 clones. The sample taken for sequencing was blood buffy coat. The receptor source for this set is a woman between 18 and 75 years old with a cervical HPV16 infection that either progressed to CIN3+ or cleared (not recorded which).

On this clone: The CDR3 is cut off 3 residues early in the read; its end comes from the germline J gene. The chain has TRBV7-2 and TRBJ2-5; tentatively, D is TRBD2 (5 bases). Between the trimmed V and J ends, which lost 0 bases and 6 bases, there was a span of 8 bases. This CDR3 is 13 amino acids long. Germline V gene data show CDR1 as SGHTA and CDR2 as FQGNSA. The CDR3 region is CASSLASEKTQYF. CDR3 bases read: TGTGCCAGCAGCTTAGCTAGCGAAAAGACC. Using reference TRBV7-2 and TRBJ2-5 for the parts outside the CDR3, the full variable domain is GAGVSQSPSNKVTEKGKDVELRCDPISGHTALYWYRQSLGQGLEFLIYFQGNSAPDKSGLPSDRFSAERTGGSVSTLTIQRTQQEDSAVYLCASSLASEKTQYFGPGTRLLVL.

A note on this clone: The CDR3 goes on 3 residues after the read ends, and that part is filled in from the germline J gene. The rearrangement joins TRBV14 to TRBJ2-7; 7 bases line up with TRBD1. This CDR3 contains 15 residues. The J segment lost 4 bases and the V segment lost 6 bases, leaving 12 bases of the junction unmatched. Germline CDR1 is SGHDN and CDR2 is FVKESK. CDR3 DNA (partial): TGTGCCAGCAGGCCTAGCTCCCAGGACAGGTACGAG. Translated: CASRPSSQDRYE. The whole CDR3 sequence reads CASRPSSQDRYEQYF.

This chain's CDR3 is CASSATIRNEQFF. Incomplete CDR3 DNA: TGTGCCAGTAGTGCTACTATCCGCAATGAG. The rearrangement links TRBV19 to TRBJ2-1, with D uncertain. The read ends 3 residues early relative to the CDR3; the germline J gene fills the gap. The CDR3 has 13 amino acids. Germline CDR1 reads LNHDA; CDR2 reads SQIVND (reference sequence). V lost 5 bases and J lost 6, with 11 bases in between.

The CDR3 here is CASSLRVSGTDTQYF. The CDR3 bases that were read are TGTGCCAGCAGCTTGAGGGTCTCTGGCACAGATACC. The chain couples TRBV5-6 to TRBJ2-5; D remains ambiguous. The CDR3 end lies 3 residues beyond the end of the read and is filled in from the germline J gene. In germline, CDR1 is SGHDT, CDR2 YYEEEE. The CDR3 length is 15 residues.

On this clone itself: Sequencing ends 3 residues short of the CDR3 end; the germline J gene provides the rest. This sequence joins TRBV11-2 and TRBJ1-1; possibly TRBD1 for D (6 bases). The germline gives CDR1 SGHAT, CDR2 FQNNGV. The CDR3 spans 12 residues. The CDR3 reads CASSPQGSEAFF. The sequenced CDR3 bases are TGTGCCAGCAGCCCACAGGGTTCCGAA.

In regard to this clone: The CDR3 end lies 3 residues beyond the end of the read and is filled in from the germline J gene. The chain joins TRBV20-1 to TRBJ1-1; D remains unclear. V was shortened by 0 bases and J by 6 bases, with 14 bases between the two germline ends. Germline CDR1 DFQATT, CDR2 SNEGSKA (reference sequence). The CDR3 contains 14 residues. The CDR3 sequence is CSARDPGDVAEAFF. The sequenced part of the CDR3 DNA is TGCAGTGCTAGAGACCCCGGGGATGTCGCTGAA.

A remark on this clone: The read terminates 3 residues before the CDR3 end, so the remaining end is supplied by the germline J gene. The rearrangement uses TRBV20-1 and TRBJ1-4, with D possibly TRBD1 on 5 matching bases. The germline CDR1 and CDR2 sequences are DFQATT and SNEGSKA (reference sequence). Trimming pared 0 bases from V and 2 bases from J, leaving 10 bases between. CDR3 length: 15 residues. CDR3 residues: CSARDRGTTNEKLFF. The CDR3 DNA, read in part, is TGCAGTGCTAGAGATCGGGGGACTACTAATGAAAAA.

A word on this clone: Sequencing ends 3 residues short of the CDR3 end; the germline J gene provides the rest. The chain has TRBV19 and TRBJ2-3, with D maybe TRBD2 (6 bases). This CDR3 has 16 residues. The germline gives CDR1 LNHDA, CDR2 SQIVND (reference sequence). V was clipped by 3 bases and J by 0 bases, with 13 bases between them. CDR3 in amino acids: CASSIFWGESTDTQYF. The DNA read from the CDR3 is TGTGCCAGTAGTATTTTTTGGGGGGAGAGCACAGATACG.

Worth noting for this clone: With the read ending 3 residues before the CDR3 end, the germline J gene is used to fill in that end. The chain employs TRBV19 and TRBJ2-7, with D possibly matching TRBD1 (6 bases). Trimming left V 4 bases short and J 1 base short, with 17 bases between. This CDR3 spans 16 amino acids. Germline V gene lookup returns CDR1 LNHDA and CDR2 SQIVND (reference sequence). CDR3 DNA (partial): TGTGCCAGTAGTAGCCTGGTAGGAGACAGGTCCTACGAG. Translation gives CASSSLVGDRSYE. The CDR3, in full, reads CASSSLVGDRSYEQYF.

Turning to this clone: The CDR3 goes on 3 residues after the read ends, and that part is filled in from the germline J gene. The chain combines TRBV2 with TRBJ2-7, with D perhaps TRBD2 (6 bases). The germline gives CDR1 SNHLY, CDR2 FYNNEI. The CDR3 is 15 amino acids. The V gene lost 6 bases and the J gene lost 5 bases, with 20 bases spanning the gap. Incomplete CDR3 DNA: TGTGCCAGCAGCCCCCCCCGTAGCGGAGTCCACGAG. This codes for CASSPPRSGVHE. The entire CDR3 protein is CASSPPRSGVHEQYF. Drawing the rest from reference TRBV2 and TRBJ2-7, the complete variable domain is EPEVTQTPSHQVTQMGQEVILRCVPISNHLYFYWYRQILGQKVEFLVSFYNNEISEKSEIFDDQFSVERPDGSNFTLKIRSTKLEDSAMYFCASSPPRSGVHEQYFGPGTRLTVT.

For this clone: The read finishes 3 residues shy of the CDR3 end, and the germline J gene is used to complete it. This chain connects TRBV19 to TRBJ2-7, with D possibly being TRBD1 (7 bases). The CDR3 is 13 amino acids. Trimming cost V 5 bases and J 5 bases, with 13 bases left between them. Germline CDR1 is LNHDA and CDR2 is SQIVND (reference sequence). CDR3 DNA, as far as it was read: TGTGCCAGTAGTCCCCAGGGGGGCAACGAG. Translation: CASSPQGGNE. The full CDR3 sequence reads CASSPQGGNEQYF. Full variable domain (outside the CDR3, taken from reference TRBV19 and TRBJ2-7): DGGITQSPKYLFRKEGQNVTLSCEQNLNHDAMYWYRQDPGQGLRLIYYSQIVNDFQKGDIAEGYSVSREKKESFPLTVTSAQKNPTAFYLCASSPQGGNEQYFGPGTRLTVT.

The CDR3 bases that were read are TGTGCCAGCAGCTTAGCGCCAGGGGGGTCCTACAATGAG. Amino acids: CASSLAPGGSYNE. The full CDR3 is CASSLAPGGSYNEQFF. The chain recombines TRBV7-2 with TRBJ2-1; TRBD1 is a possible D gene (7 bases). The read halts 3 residues ahead of the CDR3 end, with the missing end drawn from the germline J gene. Germline CDR1 SGHTA, CDR2 FQGNSA. V lost 0 bases and J 1 base, leaving 10 bases between the germline ends. The CDR3 consists of 16 residues.

Remarks on this clone: The read comes to an end 3 residues before the CDR3 does, leaving the germline J gene to fill in the end. The chain carries TRBV20-1 and TRBJ2-3; TRBD2 aligns across 9 bases. CDR1 and CDR2 from the germline V gene are DFQATT and SNEGSKA (reference sequence). J gave up 0 bases and V 6 bases, and 7 bases lay outside the gene matches. The CDR3 loop spans 15 amino acids. CDR3 DNA (partial): TGCAGTGCACCTCCACTAGCGGGTAGCACAGATACG. It is translated as CSAPPLAGSTDT. The whole CDR3 reads CSAPPLAGSTDTQYF.

In regard to this clone: The CDR3 goes on 3 residues after the read ends, and that part is filled in from the germline J gene. V and J are TRBV11-3 and TRBJ2-2, with no clear D. Germline CDR1 and CDR2: SGHNT and YENEEA. The CDR3 spans 12 residues. With 7 bases removed from V and 4 bases from J, the gap between germline ends came to 7 bases. The CDR3: CASNKGTGELFF. The sequenced part of the CDR3 DNA is TGTGCCAGCAACAAGGGCACCGGGGAG.

For this clone: The CDR3 extends 3 residues past the end of the read, so its final part is completed from the germline J gene. The chain couples TRBV20-1 to TRBJ2-7; 14 bases are shared with TRBD2. Germline assignment: CDR1 DFQATT and CDR2 SNEGSKA (reference sequence). CDR3 length: 17 amino acids. Trimming cost V 2 bases and J 3 bases; bases outside gene matches: 9. The covered CDR3 bases are TGCAGTGCTAGAACTTCCGGGACTAGCGGGAGAGACTACGAG. Translation gives CSARTSGTSGRDYE. The full CDR3 protein reads CSARTSGTSGRDYEQYF.